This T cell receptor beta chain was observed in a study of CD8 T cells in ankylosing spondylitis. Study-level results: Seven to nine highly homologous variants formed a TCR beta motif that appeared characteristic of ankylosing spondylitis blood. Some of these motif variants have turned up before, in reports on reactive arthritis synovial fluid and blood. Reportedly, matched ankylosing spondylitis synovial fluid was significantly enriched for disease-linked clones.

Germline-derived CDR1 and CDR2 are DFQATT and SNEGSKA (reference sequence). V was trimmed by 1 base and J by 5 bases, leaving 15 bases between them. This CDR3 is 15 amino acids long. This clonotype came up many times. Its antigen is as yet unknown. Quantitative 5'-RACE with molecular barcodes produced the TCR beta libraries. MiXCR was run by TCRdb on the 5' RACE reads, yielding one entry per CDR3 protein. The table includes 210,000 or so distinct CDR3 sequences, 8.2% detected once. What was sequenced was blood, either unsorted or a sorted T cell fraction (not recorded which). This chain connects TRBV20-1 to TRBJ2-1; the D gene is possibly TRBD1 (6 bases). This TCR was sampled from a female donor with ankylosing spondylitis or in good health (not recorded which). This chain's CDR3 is CSARALDRANNEQFF. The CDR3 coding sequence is TGCAGTGCTAGAGCCTTGGACAGAGCCAACAATGAGCAGTTCTTC.